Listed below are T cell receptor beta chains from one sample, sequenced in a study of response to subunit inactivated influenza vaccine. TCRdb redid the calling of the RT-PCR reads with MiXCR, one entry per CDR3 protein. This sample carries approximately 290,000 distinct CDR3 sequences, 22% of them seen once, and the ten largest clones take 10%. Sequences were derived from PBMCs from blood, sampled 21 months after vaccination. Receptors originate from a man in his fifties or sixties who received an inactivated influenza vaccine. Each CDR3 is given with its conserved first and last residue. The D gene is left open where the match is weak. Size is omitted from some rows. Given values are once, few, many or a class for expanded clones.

TGTGCCAGCAGCCGCGTGGGGGAAGAGACCCAGTACTTC CASSRVGEETQYF TRBV7-9 . . TRBJ2-5
TGTGCCAGTAGACCACCGGACAGGGCCCATGGCTACACCTTC CASRPPDRAHGYTF TRBV19 TRBD1 . TRBJ1-2
TGTGCCAGCAGCTCGGCCGGGACAGGGGCCGCGCCCCAGCATTTT CASSSAGTGAAPQHF TRBV7-9 TRBD1 . TRBJ1-5
TGCGCCAGCAGCTCGAACGAGAACACTGAAGCTTTCTTT CASSSNENTEAFF TRBV5-1 . few TRBJ1-1
TGTGCCAGCAGTGAGTCAGGGGGCTTGTTCTTC CASSESGGLFF TRBV2 TRBD1 . TRBJ2-1
TGTGCCAGCAGCCAACGGACTAGCCGTACAGATACGCAGTATTTT CASSQRTSRTDTQYF TRBV14 TRBD2 . TRBJ2-3
TGTGCCAGCGGGAGGGGGGGCCACAATGAGCAGTTCTTC CASGRGGHNEQFF TRBV12-3/TRBV12-4 . . TRBJ2-1
TGTGCCACCAGTGATCCTTCACAGGGATTGGTCGACAATGAGCAGTTCTTC CATSDPSQGLVDNEQFF TRBV24-1 . . TRBJ2-1
TGTGCCAGCAGTCTGAGGGCTGAAGCTTTCTTT CASSLRAEAFF TRBV28 . many TRBJ1-1
TGCAGTGCTAGAGATTGGGGACAGCTGAATAGCAATCAGCCCCAGCATTTT CSARDWGQLNSNQPQHF TRBV20-1 TRBD1 . TRBJ1-5
TGTGCCAGCAGCTTAGGTCGCCGGGGCCAAGAGACCCAGTACTTC CASSLGRRGQETQYF TRBV7-9 . . TRBJ2-5
TGCGCCAGCAGCCAAGATAGTCCGAATTCACCCCTCCACTTT CASSQDSPNSPLHF TRBV4-3 . few TRBJ1-6
TGTGCCAGCAGCCAAGAGGGGACCAGGCAAGAGACCCAGTACTTC CASSQEGTRQETQYF TRBV4-2 . . TRBJ2-5
TGTGCCAGTAGTCCAGGGGCCGGAGAGCAGTTCTTC CASSPGAGEQFF TRBV19 . . TRBJ2-1
TGTGCCAGCAGCATTCCCGGGACAGGGAACGAAAAACTGTTTTTT CASSIPGTGNEKLFF TRBV6-2/TRBV6-3 TRBD1 few TRBJ1-4
TGTGCCAGCAGCCGCATGAGAGGCACAGATACGCAGTATTTT CASSRMRGTDTQYF TRBV12-3/TRBV12-4 . . TRBJ2-3
TGTGCCAGCAGCGTAGACGGGAGCACAGATACGCAGTATTTT CASSVDGSTDTQYF TRBV9 . . TRBJ2-3
TGTGCCAGCAGTTACTCGGGACAGGGACCCTATGGCTACACCTTC CASSYSGQGPYGYTF TRBV6-5 TRBD1 . TRBJ1-2
TGCAGCGTGCGTCGGAACACTGAAGCTTTCTTT CSVRRNTEAFF TRBV29-1 . many TRBJ1-1
TGTGCCAGCAGCCGCCGGACGGGTTGGGGCACAGATACGCAGTATTTT CASSRRTGWGTDTQYF TRBV3-1 . . TRBJ2-3
TGTGCCAGCAGCCAAAGCAGCTCACCAACTAATGAAAAACTGTTTTTT CASSQSSSPTNEKLFF TRBV3-1 . . TRBJ1-4
TGCGCCAGCAGCCGAAACTTAGCGGGGTACCAAGAGACCCAGTACTTC CASSRNLAGYQETQYF TRBV4-3 TRBD2 once TRBJ2-5
TGCAGTGCTAGACCGACAGGACATAATTCACCCCTCCACTTT CSARPTGHNSPLHF TRBV20-1 . . TRBJ1-6
TGTGCCAGTAATATAGGGACTATGTCTGGCTACACCTTC CASNIGTMSGYTF TRBV19 . . TRBJ1-2
TGTGCCAGCAGGCTCCTCGATGAAAACACTGAAGCTTTCTTT CASRLLDENTEAFF TRBV2 . few TRBJ1-1
TGTGCCAGCAGTGAAGGGGCTACACCCCAAGAGACCCAGTACTTC CASSEGATPQETQYF TRBV12-3/TRBV12-4 . few TRBJ2-5
TGTGCCAGCAGTTACTCGTGGGGACGGCGGGGCGGGGAGCTGTTTTTT CASSYSWGRRGGELFF TRBV6-5 . few TRBJ2-2
TGTGCCTCACACCGACAGGGGACGAACACTGAAGCTTTCTTT CASHRQGTNTEAFF TRBV19 TRBD1 . TRBJ1-1
TGTGCCGGTTCCAGGGGGTTAAACAATTCACCCCTCCACTTT CAGSRGLNNSPLHF TRBV19 TRBD1 . TRBJ1-6
TGTGCCAGCAGCCTCAATTCCGGGACAGGGGGAATCATTCAGTACTTC CASSLNSGTGGIIQYF TRBV7-9 TRBD1 . TRBJ2-4
TGTGCCAGCAGTCCGGACAGGGTTAGCACCGGGGAGCTGTTTTTT CASSPDRVSTGELFF TRBV28 TRBD1 . TRBJ2-2
TGTGCCAGCAGCGATGGGACTACCAGGGCCAGTGATGAGCAGTTCTTC CASSDGTTRASDEQFF TRBV5-4 TRBD2 few TRBJ2-1
TGCAGTGCTAGTCAGGGGTATGAGCAGTTCTTC CSASQGYEQFF TRBV20-1 . few TRBJ2-1
TGTGCCAGCAGCGGACAGATCTACGAGCAGTACTTC CASSGQIYEQYF TRBV5-5 . few TRBJ2-7
TGTGCCAGCAGCTTTTCTAGCTCAGATACGCAGTATTTT CASSFSSSDTQYF TRBV7-9 . . TRBJ2-3
TGTGCCAGCAGTTTAGTGGGGGATGAAAAACTGTTTTTT CASSLVGDEKLFF TRBV12-3/TRBV12-4 . . TRBJ1-4
TGTGCCAGCAGCTTACAGGGGGTTATATCTGGAAACACCATATATTTT CASSLQGVISGNTIYF TRBV5-5 TRBD1 few TRBJ1-3
TGCAGTGCTAGCGGGGGCGCGGGGATTGAGCAGTTCTTC CSASGGAGIEQFF TRBV20-1 . few TRBJ2-1
TGTGCCAGCAGTTTACGAGCGACCGAGCAGTACTTC CASSLRATEQYF TRBV28 . . TRBJ2-7
TGCAGTGCCAGGGACAGGGTTGTAACAGATACGCAGTATTTT CSARDRVVTDTQYF TRBV20-1 TRBD1 . TRBJ2-3
TGTGCCAGCAGTTCCAGACTTCCGACGGCGTATGGCTACACCTTC CASSSRLPTAYGYTF TRBV6-5 . few TRBJ1-2
TGTGCCAGCACCACCGGGGGGTCCTATAATTCACCCCTCCACTTT CASTTGGSYNSPLHF TRBV12-3/TRBV12-4 . many TRBJ1-6
TGCAGTGATAAGACAGGGCACACTGAAGCTTTCTTT CSDKTGHTEAFF TRBV20-1 TRBD1 few TRBJ1-1
TGTGCCAGCACCGAAGACACCCGGAACACCATATATTTT CASTEDTRNTIYF TRBV7-2 . . TRBJ1-3